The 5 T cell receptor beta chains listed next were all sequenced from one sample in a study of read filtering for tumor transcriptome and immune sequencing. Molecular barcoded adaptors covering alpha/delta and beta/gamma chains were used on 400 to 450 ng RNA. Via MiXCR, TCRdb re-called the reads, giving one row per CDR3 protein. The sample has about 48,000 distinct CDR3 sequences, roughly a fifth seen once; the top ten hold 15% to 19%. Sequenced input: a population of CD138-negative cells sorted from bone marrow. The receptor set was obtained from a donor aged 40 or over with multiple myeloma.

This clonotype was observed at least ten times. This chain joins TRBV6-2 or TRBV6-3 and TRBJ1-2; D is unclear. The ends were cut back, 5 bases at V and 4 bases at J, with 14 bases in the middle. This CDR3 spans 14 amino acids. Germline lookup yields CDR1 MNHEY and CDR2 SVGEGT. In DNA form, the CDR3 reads TGTGCCAGCAGTCAGTCCCCCACAATCTATGGCTACACCTTC. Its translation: CASSQSPTIYGYTF.

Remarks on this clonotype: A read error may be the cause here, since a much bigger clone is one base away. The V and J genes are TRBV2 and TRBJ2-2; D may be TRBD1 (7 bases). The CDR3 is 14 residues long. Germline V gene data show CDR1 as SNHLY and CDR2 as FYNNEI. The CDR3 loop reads CASNGAGGTVELFF. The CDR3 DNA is TGTGCCAGCAATGGGGCAGGGGGGACCGTGGAGCTGTTTTTT.

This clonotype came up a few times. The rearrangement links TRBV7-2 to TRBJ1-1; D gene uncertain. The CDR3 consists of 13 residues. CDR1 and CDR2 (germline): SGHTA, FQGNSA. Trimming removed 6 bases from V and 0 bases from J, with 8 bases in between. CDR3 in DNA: TGTGCCAGCAGAATGGGGTTGAACACTGAAGCTTTCTTT. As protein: CASRMGLNTEAFF. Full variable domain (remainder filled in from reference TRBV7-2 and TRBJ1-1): GAGVSQSPSNKVTEKGKDVELRCDPISGHTALYWYRQSLGQGLEFLIYFQGNSAPDKSGLPSDRFSAERTGGSVSTLTIQRTQQEDSAVYLCASRMGLNTEAFFGQGTRLTVV.

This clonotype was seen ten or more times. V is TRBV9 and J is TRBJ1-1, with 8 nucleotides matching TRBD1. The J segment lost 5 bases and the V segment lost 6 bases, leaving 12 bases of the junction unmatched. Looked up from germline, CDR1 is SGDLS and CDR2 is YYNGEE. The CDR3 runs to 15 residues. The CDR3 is CASKPQGASSTEAFF. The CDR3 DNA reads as TGTGCCAGCAAGCCCCAGGGGGCGAGTAGTACTGAAGCTTTCTTT. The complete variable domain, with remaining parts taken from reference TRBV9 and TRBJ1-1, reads DSGVTQTPKHLITATGQRVTLRCSPRSGDLSVYWYQQSLDQGLQFLIQYYNGEERAKGNILERFSAQQFPDLHSELNLSSLELGDSALYFCASKPQGASSTEAFFGQGTRLTVV.

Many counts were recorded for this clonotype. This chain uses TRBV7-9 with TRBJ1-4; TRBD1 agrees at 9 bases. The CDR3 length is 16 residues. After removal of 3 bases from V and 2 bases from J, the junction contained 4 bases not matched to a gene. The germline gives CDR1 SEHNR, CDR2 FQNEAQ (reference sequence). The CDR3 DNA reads TGTGCCAGCAGCTTCCGCACAGGGGGCACTAATGAAAAACTGTTTTTT. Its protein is CASSFRTGGTNEKLFF.